These 32 T cell receptor beta chains share one sample of origin, sequenced in a study of CD8 T cells in Susac syndrome. Random hexamers were used to reverse transcribe about 0.5 to 1 ug of RNA. TCRdb passed the immunoSEQ multiplex PCR reads through MiXCR, listing each CDR3 protein once. The table lists approximately 170,000 distinct CDR3 sequences, about 91% of them singletons, with more than 0.07% in the top ten. Sequenced input: CD4+ T cells from PBMCs. The source is a human donor in good health.

The table lists this clonotype with a count of one. This chain links TRBV20-1 with TRBJ1-2; D gene ambiguous. The germline V gene encodes CDR1 DFQATT and CDR2 SNEGSKA (reference sequence). CDR3 length: 15 amino acids. Between the trimmed V and J ends, which lost 0 bases and 0 bases, there was a span of 11 bases. CDR3 sequence: CSARDSGSTNYGYTF. CDR3 DNA sequence: TGCAGTGCTAGAGATAGTGGCAGCACTAACTATGGCTACACCTTC.

This clonotype was counted a single time. This chain uses TRBV6-2 or TRBV6-3 with TRBJ1-1; D call uncertain. V lost 6 bases and J lost 8, with 13 bases in between. Per germline, CDR1 MNHEY and CDR2 SVGEGT. This CDR3 region has 12 residues. CDR3 residues: CASSHDTHEAFF. The CDR3 nucleotides read TGTGCCAGCAGCCACGACACCCACGAAGCTTTCTTT.

The rearrangement joins TRBV28 to TRBJ2-5; D may be TRBD1 or TRBD2 (6 bases each). CDR1 is MDHEN and CDR2 is SYDVKM in the germline V gene. Trimming cost V 3 bases and J 2 bases, with 10 bases left between them. This CDR3 spans 14 amino acids. CDR3 protein: CASSFGGQQETQYF. The CDR3, as DNA: TGTGCCAGCAGTTTCGGGGGCCAACAAGAGACCCAGTACTTC.

This sequence joins TRBV6-6 and TRBJ1-1; the D is unclear. This CDR3 contains 13 residues. Per germline, CDR1 MNHNY and CDR2 SVGAGI (reference sequence). Trimming removed 5 bases from V and 4 bases from J, with 11 bases in between. CDR3 region: CASSRQAPTEAFF. CDR3 nucleotides: TGTGCCAGCAGTCGTCAGGCCCCCACTGAAGCTTTCTTT.

The chain is built from TRBV10-3 and TRBJ2-5, with 10 bases lining up with TRBD2. The CDR3 consists of 14 residues. Germline V lookup: CDR1 ENHRY, CDR2 SYGVKD. Trimming took 9 bases from V and 5 from J; bases not matched to a gene: 9. The DNA of the CDR3 is TGTGCCATGAGTCTAGCGGGAGTGGGGGAGACCCAGTACTTC. Residues: CAMSLAGVGETQYF.

V usage is TRBV20-1 and J usage is TRBJ2-5; D may be TRBD1 or TRBD2 (6 bases each). Trimming cost V 0 bases and J 3 bases, with 14 bases left between them. CDR1 and CDR2 (germline): DFQATT, SNEGSKA (reference sequence). The length of the CDR3 is 15 residues. The CDR3 spells CSARDYLGGKETQYF. DNA for the CDR3: TGCAGTGCTAGAGACTACCTCGGGGGCAAAGAGACCCAGTACTTC.

The J gene is TRBJ2-5, the V gene TRBV7-2; 9 bases align to TRBD1. The V segment lost 5 bases and the J segment 5 bases; nucleotides outside the gene matches: 6. Germline V gene sequence: CDR1 SGHTA, CDR2 FQGNSA. The length of the CDR3 is 14 residues. The CDR3 DNA sequence: TGTGCCAGCAGCCCCCAACAGGGGGCCGAGACCCAGTACTTC. Translated, it gives CASSPQQGAETQYF.

The CDR3 sequence is CASSLVEADTQYF. In nucleotides, the CDR3 is TGTGCCAGCAGCTTAGTGGAGGCAGATACGCAGTATTTT. The chain couples TRBV7-9 to TRBJ2-3; the D gene is possibly TRBD2 (5 bases). This CDR3 is built from 13 residues. Trimming shortened V by 1 base and J by 4 bases, and 6 bases separated the two germline ends. Germline V gives CDR1 SEHNR, CDR2 FQNEAQ (reference sequence).

The chain employs TRBV7-8 and TRBJ2-1; no clear D gene. The CDR3 sequence is 14 residues long. The V end was cut by 3 bases, the J end by 5 bases, with 11 bases between. Germline values: CDR1 SGHVS, CDR2 FQNEAQ. CDR3 loop: CASSFTGLNNEQFF. In DNA, the CDR3 is TGTGCCAGCAGCTTTACCGGGCTAAACAATGAGCAGTTCTTC.

V usage is TRBV28 and J usage is TRBJ1-1; 8 bases are shared with TRBD1. Per the germline V gene, CDR1 is MDHEN and CDR2 is SYDVKM. CDR3 length: 13 residues. The J segment lost 10 bases and the V segment lost 4 bases, leaving 8 bases of the junction unmatched. The CDR3 protein is CASSYHRGTRAFF. Here the CDR3 DNA reads TGTGCCAGCAGTTACCACAGGGGGACCCGAGCTTTCTTT.

A single count supports this clonotype. The chain employs TRBV18 and TRBJ1-6; D is undetermined. CDR1 is KGHSH, CDR2 LQKENI, per germline. With 3 bases removed from V and 7 bases from J, the gap between germline ends came to 13 bases. The CDR3 runs to 15 residues. The CDR3, as DNA: TGTGCCAGCTCACCCAACCGCGTGAGGAATTCACCCCTCCACTTT. Translating gives CASSPNRVRNSPLHF.

The chain carries TRBV12-3 or TRBV12-4 and TRBJ2-4, with 7 bases that match TRBD2. V lost 2 bases, J lost 7 bases, and 2 bases stayed unmatched. The CDR3 has 13 residues. This chain's CDR3 is CASSLNGGNIQYF. CDR3 nucleotide sequence: TGTGCCAGCAGTTTAAACGGGGGGAACATTCAGTACTTC.

This clonotype appeared a few times. The J gene is TRBJ2-7, the V gene TRBV6-5, with D uncertain. This CDR3 region has 15 residues. Germline loops: CDR1 MNHEY, CDR2 SVGAGI. Trimming shortened V by 0 bases and J by 3 bases, and 12 bases separated the two germline ends. This CDR3 reads CASSYSAAADYEQYF. CDR3 nucleotides: TGTGCCAGCAGTTACTCGGCGGCGGCGGACTACGAGCAGTACTTC.

The chain is built from TRBV29-1 and TRBJ1-4; D unclear. The CDR3 has 17 amino acids. The germline CDR1 and CDR2 sequences are SQVTM and ANQGSEA. V was shortened by 5 bases and J by 0 bases, with 19 bases between the two germline ends. The CDR3 region has the DNA TGCAGCGTTACCTCCTCTGGCAGGTACGCAACTAATGAAAAACTGTTTTTT. Amino acids: CSVTSSGRYATNEKLFF.

V is TRBV6-5 and J is TRBJ1-1, with a possible D match to TRBD1 (5 bases). V was trimmed by 6 bases and J by 1 base, leaving 15 bases between them. The CDR3 is made up of 15 amino acids. Germline CDR1 is MNHEY and CDR2 is SVGAGI. This CDR3 reads CASSPPTVGNTEAFF. In nucleotides, the CDR3 is TGTGCCAGCAGCCCGCCGACAGTGGGGAACACTGAAGCTTTCTTT.

With respect to this clonotype: At one end the junction does not follow the germline gene, possibly because of a read error. V gene TRBV6-6 combines with J gene TRBJ1-4, with D possibly being TRBD1 (6 bases). CDR1 and CDR2 (germline): MNHNY, SVGAGI (reference sequence). The CDR3 runs 15 residues. The chain's CDR3 is CASSDRLGDNKKLFF. The CDR3 DNA sequence: TGTGCCAGCAGCGACAGGTTGGGGGATAATAAAAAACTGTTTTTT.

V and J are TRBV5-1 and TRBJ1-6; D gene ambiguous. Trimming removed 2 bases from V and 8 bases from J, with 17 bases in between. This CDR3 is built from 16 residues. Germline CDR1 and CDR2: SGHRS and YFSETQ. The DNA of the CDR3 is TGCGCCAGCAGCTTAGATGACACCGCTCGATATTCACCCCTCCACTTT. It encodes CASSLDDTARYSPLHF.

V gene TRBV4-3 combines with J gene TRBJ2-1; 9 positions agree with TRBD1. The trim removed 0 bases at V and 5 bases at J, leaving 2 bases unmatched. The germline V gene encodes CDR1 LGHNA and CDR2 YSLEER. This CDR3 spans 15 amino acids. CDR3 bases: TGCGCCAGCAGCCAAGATGGACAGGGGAACAATGAGCAGTTCTTC. As protein: CASSQDGQGNNEQFF.

The chain has TRBV4-3 and TRBJ2-3, with TRBD2 matching over 11 bases. Germline CDR1 LGHNA, CDR2 YSLEER. The CDR3 extends over 15 amino acids. Unmatched junction bases numbered 1, after V lost 1 base and J lost 4 bases. The CDR3 DNA follows: TGCGCCAGCAGCCAAGTACTAGCGGGGGCAGATACGCAGTATTTT. Encoded protein: CASSQVLAGADTQYF.

The chain combines TRBV20-1 with TRBJ1-3, with a tentative D call TRBD1 (5 bases). CDR1 is DFQATT, CDR2 SNEGSKA, per germline (reference sequence). CDR3 length equals 15 residues. V shed 0 bases and J shed 5 bases, with 14 bases lying between them. CDR3: CSARDAGTGRNTIYF. In DNA, the CDR3 is TGCAGTGCTAGAGATGCTGGGACGGGTAGAAACACCATATATTTT.

This chain connects TRBV6-2 or TRBV6-3 to TRBJ2-3; the D call may be TRBD1 or TRBD2 (6 bases each). Germline V CDR1 and CDR2: MNHEY, SVGEGT. The CDR3 has 13 residues. Trimming left V 2 bases short and J 8 bases short, with 11 bases between. DNA for the CDR3: TGTGCCAGCAGTTACGATTCGGGGGCTACGCAGTATTTT. Amino acids: CASSYDSGATQYF.

The chain joins TRBV5-1 to TRBJ2-2; D gene ambiguous. CDR1 and CDR2 from the germline V gene are SGHRS and YFSETQ. The CDR3 loop spans 15 amino acids. V lost 0 bases, J lost 1 base, and 7 bases lay in between. The CDR3: CASSLGRLNTGELFF. CDR3 nucleotides: TGCGCCAGCAGCTTGGGACGTCTGAACACCGGGGAGCTGTTTTTT.

The chain has TRBV5-1 and TRBJ2-5; 7 positions agree with TRBD1. In germline, CDR1 is SGHRS, CDR2 YFSETQ. The CDR3 is made up of 14 amino acids. The junction had 5 bases not matched to a gene; V was cut back by 4 bases and J by 2 bases. The CDR3 DNA follows: TGCGCCAGCAGCGACGGGACAGCGCAAGAGACCCAGTACTTC. It translates to CASSDGTAQETQYF.

This clonotype was seen just once. This chain uses TRBV27 with TRBJ2-1; 7 bases agree with TRBD2. The CDR3 loop spans 14 amino acids. Germline CDR1 MNHEY, CDR2 SMNVEV (reference sequence). V lost 3 bases, J lost 3 bases, and 2 bases stayed unmatched. The CDR3 coding sequence is TGTGCCAGCAGTTTGCGGGGGAACTACAATGAGCAGTTCTTC. Protein product: CASSLRGNYNEQFF.

The chain is built from TRBV9 and TRBJ1-1, with 9 bases aligning to TRBD1. Germline V gene lookup returns CDR1 SGDLS and CDR2 YYNGEE. Unmatched junction bases numbered 1, after V lost 4 bases and J lost 3 bases. CDR3 length: 13 amino acids. The CDR3 DNA is TGTGCCAGCAGCCGGGACAGGGACACTGAAGCTTTCTTT. It encodes CASSRDRDTEAFF.

In its sample, this clonotype was seen a few times. The rearrangement uses TRBV7-3 and TRBJ2-2; 7 nucleotides align to TRBD2. Germline trimming cut 5 bases from V and 1 base from J; bases unmatched to any gene: 7. CDR1 SGHTA and CDR2 FQGTGA come from the germline V gene. This CDR3 region has 16 residues. CDR3 residues: CASSPGIAGNTGELFF. CDR3 DNA: TGTGCCAGCAGCCCCGGAATAGCGGGGAACACCGGGGAGCTGTTTTTT.

The chain uses TRBV19 and TRBJ2-7; 9 bases match TRBD2. Germline CDR1 and CDR2: LNHDA and SQIVND (reference sequence). The CDR3 has 15 amino acids. V lost 5 bases to trimming and J lost 0 bases; unmatched junction nucleotides: 5. The chain's CDR3 is CASSSTSGSSYEQYF. The DNA for the CDR3 is TGTGCCAGTAGTTCGACTAGCGGAAGCTCCTACGAGCAGTACTTC.

This chain uses TRBV11-2 with TRBJ2-1; D not resolved. V lost 5 bases, J lost 0 bases, and 11 bases lay in between. The germline V gene has CDR1 SGHAT and CDR2 FQNNGV. The CDR3 consists of 15 residues. DNA of the CDR3: TGTGCCAGCAGCCCGGCCTCATTCTCCTACAATGAGCAGTTCTTC. It specifies CASSPASFSYNEQFF.

The chain has TRBV29-1 and TRBJ2-7, with 9 bases lining up with TRBD2. Germline V gene lookup returns CDR1 SQVTM and CDR2 ANQGSEA. With V trimmed by 7 bases and J by 7 bases, 14 bases remained unmatched. The CDR3 loop spans 14 amino acids. CDR3 bases: TGCAGCGCCCGAGAGGGACTAGCCGGTTGGGAGCAGTACTTC. This gives the protein CSAREGLAGWEQYF.

The J gene is TRBJ1-1, the V gene TRBV20-1; D is perhaps TRBD1 (5 bases). Looked up from germline, CDR1 is DFQATT and CDR2 is SNEGSKA (reference sequence). This CDR3 spans 14 amino acids. Trimming took off 0 bases at V and 4 bases at J, with 12 bases between the two ends. As DNA, the CDR3 is TGCAGTGCTAGAGATCATAAGGGGTCCACTGAAGCTTTCTTT. This translates into CSARDHKGSTEAFF.

This clonotype was seen just once. The gene calls are TRBV7-2 and TRBJ2-7; tentatively, D is TRBD1 (6 bases). Trimming took off 3 bases at V and 3 bases at J, with 9 bases between the two ends. This CDR3 is built from 13 residues. Per germline, CDR1 SGHTA and CDR2 FQGNSA. The CDR3 spells CASSFDRNYEQYF. The CDR3 DNA reads as TGTGCCAGCAGCTTCGACAGGAACTACGAGCAGTACTTC.

The chain carries TRBV4-1 and TRBJ1-2, with no clear D. The CDR3 has 11 amino acids. Trimming took 3 bases from V and 8 from J, leaving 7 bases between them. Germline CDR1 and CDR2: MGHRA and YSYEKL. CDR3 in amino acids: CASSHLGGYTF. For the CDR3, the DNA is TGCGCCAGCAGCCACTTAGGCGGCTACACCTTC.